Listed below are T cell receptor beta chains from one sample, sequenced in a study of cytomegalovirus exposure and HLA in healthy donors. Only in-frame clones appear in the TCRdb table, and some are missing; sequencing was by immunoSEQ multiplex PCR. The sample has 150,000 to 200,000 clones, around 86% seen once. Source material: PBMCs. The receptors here all came from a girl aged 2 to 10 in good health and CMV-seropositive. Both conserved end residues are part of each CDR3. The size field is filled for only some rows; it gives once, few, many or a size class.

abundance | j_gene | v_gene | CDR3aa
- | TRBJ2-1 | TRBV5-1 | CASTSGGYNERVF
- | TRBJ2-1 | TRBV28 | CASSLQMDSGTAFF
- | TRBJ2-5 | TRBV30 | CASGGRGNTYQETQYF
- | TRBJ1-1 | TRBV6-4 | CASSDGENTEAFF
- | TRBJ2-7 | TRBV5-1 | CASSPSSGGGVEQYF
few | TRBJ2-1 | TRBV5-1 | CASSDMEGNEQFF
- | TRBJ2-1 | TRBV10-3 | CAISEGGGSSYNEQFF
few | TRBJ1-1 | TRBV30 | CAWSRQGTTEAFF
few | TRBJ2-6 | TRBV5-8 | CATADRPSGANVLTF
- | TRBJ1-5 | TRBV28 | CASSPLQGSNQPQHF